Listed below are T cell receptor beta chains from one sample, sequenced in a study of Graves' ophthalmopathy and Graves' hyperthyroidism. One entry per CDR3 protein, called by TCRdb with MiXCR from the multiplex PCR reads. The table has hundreds of thousands of distinct CDR3 sequences, over 40% seen once. Sequencing was done on a sample of peripheral blood. These receptor sequences come from an adult man with Graves' ophthalmopathy. CDR3s include the opening cysteine and the closing phenylalanine or tryptophan. A D gene is named only where the DNA matches it firmly. Clone size, where shown, is once, few, many, or a class for clones that have expanded.

>TRBJ1-2|.|TRBV19|TRBD1
CASSIKGARLDYGYTF
TGTGCCAGTAGTATTAAGGGGGCGCGCCTCGACTATGGCTACACCTTC
>TRBJ2-7|.|TRBV29-1|.
CSVEVGGRVEQYF
TGCAGCGTTGAGGTAGGGGGTAGGGTCGAGCAGTACTTC
>TRBJ2-7|few|TRBV14|.
CASSQENSRVYEQYF
TGTGCCAGCAGCCAAGAGAACAGCCGAGTCTACGAGCAGTACTTC
>TRBJ2-7|.|TRBV5-4|.
CASSIGRTSHSTYEQYF
TGTGCCAGCAGCATCGGACGAACCAGCCATAGCACCTACGAGCAGTACTTC
>TRBJ2-2|.|TRBV12-3/TRBV12-4|.
CASSIVGLNTGELFF
TGTGCCAGCAGTATTGTGGGGTTGAACACCGGGGAGCTGTTTTTT
>TRBJ2-7|many|TRBV7-9|TRBD1
CASSSTGQGAVYEQYF
TGTGCCAGCAGCTCAACTGGACAGGGGGCGGTCTACGAGCAGTACTTC
>TRBJ1-5|.|TRBV6-2/TRBV6-3|.
CASSTGVWNQPQHF
TGTGCCAGTTCGACGGGGGTTTGGAATCAGCCCCAGCATTTT
>TRBJ1-1|.|TRBV2|.
CASNGGETNTEAFF
TGTGCCAGCAACGGCGGAGAAACGAACACTGAAGCTTTCTTT
>TRBJ1-2|.|TRBV4-3|.
CASSPGRPREGYTF
TGCGCCAGCAGTCCGGGCCGCCCAAGGGAGGGCTACACCTTC
>TRBJ2-1|few|TRBV7-2|.
CASSFGRVDEQFF
TGTGCCAGCAGCTTCGGGCGGGTCGATGAGCAGTTCTTC
>TRBJ2-3|.|TRBV19|TRBD1
CASRGQGFLRDTQYF
TGTGCCAGTAGGGGACAGGGCTTCCTCCGAGATACGCAGTATTTT
>TRBJ1-4|many|TRBV9|TRBD1
CASSRSRDRGYEKLFF
TGTGCCAGCAGCCGCTCGAGGGACAGGGGCTATGAAAAACTGTTTTTT
>TRBJ2-7|few|TRBV9|TRBD2
CASSDSRREGPNEQYF
TGTGCCAGCAGCGATAGCAGGCGGGAGGGCCCCAACGAGCAGTACTTC
>TRBJ2-7|.|TRBV29-1|.
CSVYVARSYEQYF
TGCAGCGTTTATGTAGCGAGGTCCTACGAGCAGTACTTC
>TRBJ2-7|few|TRBV4-1|.
CASSQVETPSYEQYF
TGCGCCAGCAGCCAAGTGGAGACTCCCTCCTACGAGCAGTACTTC
>TRBJ1-2|many|TRBV12-3/TRBV12-4|.
CASSLSGPLSNYGYTF
TGTGCCAGCAGTTTATCAGGTCCCCTTTCTAACTATGGCTACACCTTC
>TRBJ2-7|few|TRBV6-6|TRBD1
CATAGTDSYEQYF
TGTGCCACGGCCGGGACAGACTCCTACGAGCAGTACTTC
>TRBJ2-5|.|TRBV10-3|TRBD2
CASSPEGLAEETQYF
TGTGCCAGCAGCCCCGAGGGACTAGCGGAAGAGACCCAGTACTTC
>TRBJ1-5|.|TRBV19|.
CAWSVQGDQPQHF
TGTGCCTGGAGTGTACAGGGAGATCAGCCCCAGCATTTT
>TRBJ1-1|.|TRBV10-3|.
CASSERGDATEAFF
TGTGCCAGCAGTGAACGAGGGGATGCTACTGAAGCTTTCTTT
>TRBJ1-2|many|TRBV20-1|.
CSARGLVGSYGYTF
TGCAGTGCTAGGGGTCTGGTGGGGAGCTATGGCTACACCTTC
>TRBJ1-1|many|TRBV20-1|.
CSARLGGEAEAFF
TGCAGTGCTAGATTAGGGGGAGAGGCTGAAGCTTTCTTT
>TRBJ1-2|many|TRBV9|.
CASSGEGKGYTF
TGTGCCAGCAGCGGGGAGGGAAAGGGCTACACCTTC
>TRBJ1-2|.|TRBV19|.
CASSPSRGQRNYGYTF
TGTGCCAGTAGTCCCTCTCGGGGTCAGCGAAACTATGGCTACACCTTC
>TRBJ2-7|few|TRBV2|TRBD1
CASRPGTGTYEQYF
TGTGCCAGCCGCCCCGGGACAGGAACCTACGAGCAGTACTTC
>TRBJ2-5|.|TRBV19|TRBD1
CASSRQGELEETQYF
TGTGCCAGTAGTCGACAGGGGGAATTAGAAGAGACCCAGTACTTC
>TRBJ1-1|many|TRBV7-9|.
CASSSIAGNTEAFF
TGTGCCAGCAGTTCTATTGCAGGGAACACTGAAGCTTTCTTT